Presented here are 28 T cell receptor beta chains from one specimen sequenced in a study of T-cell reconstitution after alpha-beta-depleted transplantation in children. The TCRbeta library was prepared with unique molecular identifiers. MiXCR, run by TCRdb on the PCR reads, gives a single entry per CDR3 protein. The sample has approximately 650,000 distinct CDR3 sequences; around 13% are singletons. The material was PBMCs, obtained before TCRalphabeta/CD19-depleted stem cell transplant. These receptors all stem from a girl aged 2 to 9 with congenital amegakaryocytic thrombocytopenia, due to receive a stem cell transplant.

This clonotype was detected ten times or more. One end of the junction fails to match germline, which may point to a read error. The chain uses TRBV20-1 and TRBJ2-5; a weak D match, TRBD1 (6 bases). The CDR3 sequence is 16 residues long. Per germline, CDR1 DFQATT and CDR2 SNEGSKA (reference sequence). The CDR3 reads CSARRGHLWGQETQYF. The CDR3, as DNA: TGCAGCGCTAGACGGGGACATCTATGGGGCCAAGAGACCCAGTACTTC.

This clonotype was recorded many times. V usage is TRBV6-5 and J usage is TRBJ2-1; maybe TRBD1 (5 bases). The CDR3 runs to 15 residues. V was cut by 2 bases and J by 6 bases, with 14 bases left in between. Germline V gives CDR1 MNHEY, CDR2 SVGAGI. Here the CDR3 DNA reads TGTGCCAGCAGTTACGTGATCGCCAGGGTCAATGAGCAGTTCTTC. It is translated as CASSYVIARVNEQFF.

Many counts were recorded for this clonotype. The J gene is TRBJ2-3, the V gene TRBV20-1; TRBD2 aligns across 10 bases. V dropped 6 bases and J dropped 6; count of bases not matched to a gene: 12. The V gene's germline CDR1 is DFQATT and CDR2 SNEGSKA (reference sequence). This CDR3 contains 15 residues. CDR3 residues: CSAQEAGGPSDTQYF. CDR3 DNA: TGCAGTGCCCAAGAAGCGGGAGGGCCGAGTGATACGCAGTATTTT.

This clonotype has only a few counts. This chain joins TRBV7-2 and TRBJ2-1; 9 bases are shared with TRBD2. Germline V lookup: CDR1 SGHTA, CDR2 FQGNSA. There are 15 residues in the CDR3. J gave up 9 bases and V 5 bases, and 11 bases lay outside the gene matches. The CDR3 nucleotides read TGTGCCAGCAGCCCCTATAGCGGGGGTTGGGCTGAGCAGTTCTTC. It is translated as CASSPYSGGWAEQFF.

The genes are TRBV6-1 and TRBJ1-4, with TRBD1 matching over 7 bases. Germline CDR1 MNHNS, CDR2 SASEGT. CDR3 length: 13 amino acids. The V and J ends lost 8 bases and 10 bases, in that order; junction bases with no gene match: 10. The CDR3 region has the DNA TGTGCCAGCGGCAGACAGGGATCGGGAAAACTGTTTTTT. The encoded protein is CASGRQGSGKLFF.

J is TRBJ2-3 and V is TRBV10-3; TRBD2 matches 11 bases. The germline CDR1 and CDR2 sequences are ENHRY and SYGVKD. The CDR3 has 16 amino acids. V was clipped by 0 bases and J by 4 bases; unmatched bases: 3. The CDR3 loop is CAISESSGRGADTQYF. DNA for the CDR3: TGTGCCATCAGTGAGTCTAGCGGGAGGGGCGCAGATACGCAGTATTTT.

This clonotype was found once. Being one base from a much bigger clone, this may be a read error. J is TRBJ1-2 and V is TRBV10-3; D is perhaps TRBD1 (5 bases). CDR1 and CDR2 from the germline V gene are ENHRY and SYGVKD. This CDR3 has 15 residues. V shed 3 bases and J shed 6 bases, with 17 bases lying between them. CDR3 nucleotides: TGTGCCATCAGTGATTGGCAGGGCCTCATGGATGGCTACACCTTC. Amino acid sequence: CAISDWQGLMDGYTF.

The CDR3 DNA reads TGCGCCAGCAGCGCGGCGCGGTACAATGAGCAGTTCTTC. Protein product: CASSAARYNEQFF. The chain is built from TRBV5-1 and TRBJ2-1; D gene ambiguous. Germline V gene sequence: CDR1 SGHRS, CDR2 YFSETQ. The length of the CDR3 is 13 residues. Trimming pared 4 bases from V and 4 bases from J, leaving 9 bases between.

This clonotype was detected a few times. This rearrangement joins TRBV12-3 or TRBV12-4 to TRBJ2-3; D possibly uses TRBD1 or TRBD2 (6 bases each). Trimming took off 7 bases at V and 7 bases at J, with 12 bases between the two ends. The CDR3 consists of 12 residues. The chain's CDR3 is CASTRGLNTQYF. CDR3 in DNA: TGTGCCAGCACCCGGGGGCTAAATACGCAGTATTTT.

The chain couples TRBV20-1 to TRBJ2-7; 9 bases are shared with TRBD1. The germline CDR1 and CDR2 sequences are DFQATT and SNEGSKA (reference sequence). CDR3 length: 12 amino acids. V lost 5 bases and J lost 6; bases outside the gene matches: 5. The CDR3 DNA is TGCAGTGCTTCCGGGACAGGGATCGAGCAGTACTTC. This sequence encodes CSASGTGIEQYF.

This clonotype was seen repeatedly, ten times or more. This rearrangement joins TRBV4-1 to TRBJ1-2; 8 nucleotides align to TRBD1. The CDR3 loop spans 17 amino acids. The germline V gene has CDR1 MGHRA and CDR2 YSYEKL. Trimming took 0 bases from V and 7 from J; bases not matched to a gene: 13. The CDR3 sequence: CASSQESVGTGFSGYTF. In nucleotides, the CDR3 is TGCGCCAGCAGCCAAGAGAGTGTCGGGACAGGATTTTCTGGCTACACCTTC.

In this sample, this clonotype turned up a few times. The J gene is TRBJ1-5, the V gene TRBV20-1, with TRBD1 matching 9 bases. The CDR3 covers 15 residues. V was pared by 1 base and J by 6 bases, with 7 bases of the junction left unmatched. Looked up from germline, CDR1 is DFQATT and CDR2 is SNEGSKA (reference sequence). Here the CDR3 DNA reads TGCAGTGCTAGAGTAACCGGGACAGGGAGTCAGCCCCAGCATTTT. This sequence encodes CSARVTGTGSQPQHF.

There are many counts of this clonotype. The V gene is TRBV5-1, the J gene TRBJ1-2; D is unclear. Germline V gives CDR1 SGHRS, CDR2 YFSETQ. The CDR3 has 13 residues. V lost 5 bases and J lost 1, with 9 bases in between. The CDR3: CASSTRYNYGYTF. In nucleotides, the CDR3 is TGCGCCAGCAGTACCCGTTATAACTATGGCTACACCTTC.

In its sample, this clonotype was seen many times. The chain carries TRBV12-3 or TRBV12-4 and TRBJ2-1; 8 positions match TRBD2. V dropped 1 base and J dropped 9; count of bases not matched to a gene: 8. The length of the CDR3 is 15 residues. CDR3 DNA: TGTGCCAGCAGTTTAGTGGCGGGAGGTTTGGGTGAGCAGTTCTTC. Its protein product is CASSLVAGGLGEQFF.

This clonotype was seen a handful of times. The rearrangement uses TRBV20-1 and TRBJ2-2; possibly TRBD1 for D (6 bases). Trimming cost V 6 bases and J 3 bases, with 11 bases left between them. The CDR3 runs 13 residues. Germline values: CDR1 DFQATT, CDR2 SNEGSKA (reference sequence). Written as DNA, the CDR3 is TGCAGTGCCTGGGACACCCACACCGGGGAGCTGTTTTTT. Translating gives CSAWDTHTGELFF.

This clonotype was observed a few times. The CDR3 here is CASSIVLNYGYTF. The CDR3 DNA reads as TGTGCCAGTAGTATCGTGCTTAACTATGGCTACACCTTC. V usage is TRBV19 and J usage is TRBJ1-2, with D uncertain. Germline CDR1 LNHDA, CDR2 SQIVND (reference sequence). The CDR3 extends over 13 amino acids. V gave up 3 bases and J gave up 1 base, with 6 bases separating them.

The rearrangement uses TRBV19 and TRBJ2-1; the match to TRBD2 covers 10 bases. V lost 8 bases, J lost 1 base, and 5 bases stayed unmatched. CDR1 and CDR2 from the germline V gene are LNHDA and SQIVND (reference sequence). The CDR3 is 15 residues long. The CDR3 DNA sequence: TGTGCCAGTCACAGCGGGGGGGCATCCTACAATGAGCAGTTCTTC. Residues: CASHSGGASYNEQFF.

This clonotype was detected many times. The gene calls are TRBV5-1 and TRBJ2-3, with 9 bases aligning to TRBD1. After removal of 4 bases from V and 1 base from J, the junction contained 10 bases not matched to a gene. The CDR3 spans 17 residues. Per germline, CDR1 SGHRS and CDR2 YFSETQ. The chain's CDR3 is CASSVQPGQGGTDTQYF. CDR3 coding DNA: TGCGCCAGCAGCGTGCAACCGGGACAGGGAGGCACAGATACGCAGTATTTT.

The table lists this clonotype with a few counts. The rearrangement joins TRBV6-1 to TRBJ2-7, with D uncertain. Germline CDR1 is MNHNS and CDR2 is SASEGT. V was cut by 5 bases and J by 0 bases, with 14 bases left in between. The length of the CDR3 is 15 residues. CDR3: CASSRNPVSSYEQYF. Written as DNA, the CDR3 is TGTGCCAGCAGTAGAAACCCCGTGAGCTCCTACGAGCAGTACTTC.

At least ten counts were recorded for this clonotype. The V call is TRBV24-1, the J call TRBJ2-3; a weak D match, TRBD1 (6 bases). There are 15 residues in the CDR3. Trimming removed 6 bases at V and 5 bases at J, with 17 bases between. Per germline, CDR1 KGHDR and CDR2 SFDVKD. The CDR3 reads CATSSKTGMRDTQYF. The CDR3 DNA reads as TGTGCCACCAGTAGCAAGACAGGAATGAGAGATACGCAGTATTTT.

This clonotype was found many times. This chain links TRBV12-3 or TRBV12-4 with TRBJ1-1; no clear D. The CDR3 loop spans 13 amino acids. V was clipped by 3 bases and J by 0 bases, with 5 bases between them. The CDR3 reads CASSFGMNTEAFF. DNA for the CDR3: TGTGCCAGCAGTTTTGGCATGAACACTGAAGCTTTCTTT.

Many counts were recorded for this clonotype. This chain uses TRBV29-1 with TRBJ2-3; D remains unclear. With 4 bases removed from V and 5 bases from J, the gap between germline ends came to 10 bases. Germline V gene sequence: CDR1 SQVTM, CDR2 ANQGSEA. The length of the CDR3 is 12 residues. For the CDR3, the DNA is TGCAGCGTTGTGGCAGGTCGAGATACGCAGTATTTT. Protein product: CSVVAGRDTQYF.

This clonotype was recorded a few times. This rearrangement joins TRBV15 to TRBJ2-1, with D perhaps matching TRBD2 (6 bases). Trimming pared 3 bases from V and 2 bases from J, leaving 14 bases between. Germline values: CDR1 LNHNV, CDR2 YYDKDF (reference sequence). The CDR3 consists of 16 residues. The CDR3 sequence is CATSRVLAAPYNEQFF. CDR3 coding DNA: TGTGCCACCAGCAGGGTACTAGCCGCCCCCTACAATGAGCAGTTCTTC.

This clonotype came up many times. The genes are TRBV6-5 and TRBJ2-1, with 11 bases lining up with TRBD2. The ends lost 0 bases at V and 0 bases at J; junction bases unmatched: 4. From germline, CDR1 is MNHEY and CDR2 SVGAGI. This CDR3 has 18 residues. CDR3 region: CASSYSIAGGSSYNEQFF. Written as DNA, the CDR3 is TGTGCCAGCAGTTACTCGATAGCGGGAGGGTCCTCCTACAATGAGCAGTTCTTC.

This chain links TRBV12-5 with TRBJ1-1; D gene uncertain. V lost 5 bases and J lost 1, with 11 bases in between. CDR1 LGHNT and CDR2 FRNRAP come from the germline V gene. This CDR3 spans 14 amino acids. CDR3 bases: TGTGCTAGTGGTCCCCCCGGAGGGAACACTGAAGCTTTCTTT. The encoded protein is CASGPPGGNTEAFF.

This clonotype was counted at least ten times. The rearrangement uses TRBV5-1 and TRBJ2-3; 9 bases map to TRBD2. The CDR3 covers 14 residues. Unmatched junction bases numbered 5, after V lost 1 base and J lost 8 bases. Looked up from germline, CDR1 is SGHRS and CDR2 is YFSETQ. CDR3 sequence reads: CASSLSSGTSTQYF. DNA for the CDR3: TGCGCCAGCAGCTTGTCTAGCGGGACCAGTACGCAGTATTTT.

CDR3 region: CASSLGGREPQHF. In nucleotides, the CDR3 is TGTGCCAGCAGTTTAGGTGGGCGTGAGCCCCAGCATTTT. The chain is built from TRBV27 and TRBJ1-5; D call uncertain. V gave up 2 bases and J gave up 8 bases, with 10 bases separating them. The CDR3 is made up of 13 amino acids. Germline values: CDR1 MNHEY, CDR2 SMNVEV (reference sequence).

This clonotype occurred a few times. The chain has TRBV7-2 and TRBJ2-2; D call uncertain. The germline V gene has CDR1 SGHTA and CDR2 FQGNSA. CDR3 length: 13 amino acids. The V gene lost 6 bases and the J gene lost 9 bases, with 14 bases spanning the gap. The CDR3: CASSFSRSRELFF. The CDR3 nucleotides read TGTGCCAGCAGTTTTTCAAGGTCCCGGGAGCTGTTTTTT.